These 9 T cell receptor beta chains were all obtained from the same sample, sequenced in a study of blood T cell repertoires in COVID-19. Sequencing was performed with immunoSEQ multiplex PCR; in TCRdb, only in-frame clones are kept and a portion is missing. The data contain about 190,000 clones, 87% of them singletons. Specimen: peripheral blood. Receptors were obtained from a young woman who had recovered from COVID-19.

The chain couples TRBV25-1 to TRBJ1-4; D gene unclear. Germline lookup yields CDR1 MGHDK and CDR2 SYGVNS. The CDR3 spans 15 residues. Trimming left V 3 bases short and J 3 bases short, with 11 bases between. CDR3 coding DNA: TGTGCCAGCAGTGATCCAGGTTCCCCTAATGAAAAACTGTTTTTT. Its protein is CASSDPGSPNEKLFF.

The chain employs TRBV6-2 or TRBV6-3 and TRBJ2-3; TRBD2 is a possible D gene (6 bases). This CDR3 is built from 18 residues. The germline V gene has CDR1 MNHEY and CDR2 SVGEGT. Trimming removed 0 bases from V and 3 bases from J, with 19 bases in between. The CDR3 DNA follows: TGTGCCAGCAGTTACTCGATATATCTGGCAGGACTAACAGATACGCAGTATTTT. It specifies CASSYSIYLAGLTDTQYF.

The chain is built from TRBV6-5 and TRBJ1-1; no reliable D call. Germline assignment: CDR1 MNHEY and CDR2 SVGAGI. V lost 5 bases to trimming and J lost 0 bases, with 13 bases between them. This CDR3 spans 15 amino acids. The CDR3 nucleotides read TGTGCCAGCAGTATCCAACGGGGAATGAACACTGAAGCTTTCTTT. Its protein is CASSIQRGMNTEAFF.

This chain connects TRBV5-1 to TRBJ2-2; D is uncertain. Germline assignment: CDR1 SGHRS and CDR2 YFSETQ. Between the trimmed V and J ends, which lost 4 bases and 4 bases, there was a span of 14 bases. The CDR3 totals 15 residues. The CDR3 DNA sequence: TGCGCCAGCAGCCTCGAGGTCAGAGCCACCGGGGAGCTGTTTTTT. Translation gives CASSLEVRATGELFF.

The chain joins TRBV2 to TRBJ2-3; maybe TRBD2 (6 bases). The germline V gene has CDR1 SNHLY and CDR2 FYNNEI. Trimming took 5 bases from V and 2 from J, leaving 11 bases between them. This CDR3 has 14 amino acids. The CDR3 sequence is CASSRLGPTDTQYF. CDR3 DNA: TGTGCCAGCAGTCGACTAGGCCCCACAGATACGCAGTATTTT.

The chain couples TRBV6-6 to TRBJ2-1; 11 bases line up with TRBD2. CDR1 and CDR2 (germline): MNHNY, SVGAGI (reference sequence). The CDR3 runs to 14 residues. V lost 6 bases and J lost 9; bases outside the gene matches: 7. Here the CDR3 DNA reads TGTGCCAGCAGACAACTGGGACTAGCGGTTGAGCAGTTCTTC. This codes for CASRQLGLAVEQFF.

CDR3 DNA sequence: TGTGCCAGCAGTGTGGAGGGGTTAGCCAAAAACATTCAGTACTTC. Its protein is CASSVEGLAKNIQYF. The chain employs TRBV2 and TRBJ2-4; possible D gene TRBD2, 6 bases. V was trimmed by 4 bases and J by 0 bases, leaving 10 bases between them. CDR3 length: 15 amino acids. From germline, CDR1 is SNHLY and CDR2 FYNNEI.

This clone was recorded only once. The CDR3 sequence is CASSVYTGVNTEAFF. CDR3 DNA: TGTGCCAGCAGCGTATACACAGGGGTGAACACTGAAGCTTTCTTT. The chain links TRBV9 to TRBJ1-1; the match to TRBD1 covers 7 bases. CDR3 length equals 15 residues. Germline V lookup: CDR1 SGDLS, CDR2 YYNGEE. The V segment lost 1 base and the J segment 0 bases; nucleotides outside the gene matches: 3.

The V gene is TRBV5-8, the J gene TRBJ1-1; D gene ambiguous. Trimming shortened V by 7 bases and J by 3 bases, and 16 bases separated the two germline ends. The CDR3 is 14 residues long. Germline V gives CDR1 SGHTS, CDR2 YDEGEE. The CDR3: CASFFLGSYTEAFF. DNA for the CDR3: TGTGCCAGCTTCTTTTTGGGCAGCTACACTGAAGCTTTCTTT.